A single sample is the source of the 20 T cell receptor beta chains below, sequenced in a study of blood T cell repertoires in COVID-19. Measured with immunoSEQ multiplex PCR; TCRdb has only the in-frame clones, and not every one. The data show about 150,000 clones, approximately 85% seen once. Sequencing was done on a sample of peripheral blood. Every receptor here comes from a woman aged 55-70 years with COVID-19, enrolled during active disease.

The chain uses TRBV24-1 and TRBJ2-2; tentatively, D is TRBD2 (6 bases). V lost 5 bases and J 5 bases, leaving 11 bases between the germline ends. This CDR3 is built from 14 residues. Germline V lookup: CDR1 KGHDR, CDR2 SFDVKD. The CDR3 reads CATSGPGGTGELFF. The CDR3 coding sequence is TGTGCCACCAGTGGCCCTGGAGGGACCGGGGAGCTGTTTTTT.

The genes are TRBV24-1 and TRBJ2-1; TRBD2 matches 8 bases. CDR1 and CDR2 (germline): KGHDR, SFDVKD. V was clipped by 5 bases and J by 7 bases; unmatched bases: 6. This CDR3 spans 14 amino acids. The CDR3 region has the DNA TGTGCCACCAGTGGCGCGGGAGGTTCGAATGAGCAGTTCTTC. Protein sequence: CATSGAGGSNEQFF.

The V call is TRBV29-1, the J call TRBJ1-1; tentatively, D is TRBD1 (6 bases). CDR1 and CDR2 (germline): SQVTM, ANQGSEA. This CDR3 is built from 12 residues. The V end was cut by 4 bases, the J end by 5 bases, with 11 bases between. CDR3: CSVVGGGTEAFF. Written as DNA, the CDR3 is TGCAGCGTTGTAGGGGGAGGGACTGAAGCTTTCTTT.

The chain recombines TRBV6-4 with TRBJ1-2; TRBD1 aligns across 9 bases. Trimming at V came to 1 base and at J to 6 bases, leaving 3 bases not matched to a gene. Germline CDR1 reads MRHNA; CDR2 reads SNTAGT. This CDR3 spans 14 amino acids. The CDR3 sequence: CASSDLGTGNGYTF. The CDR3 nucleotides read TGTGCCAGCAGTGACTTAGGGACAGGGAATGGCTACACCTTC.

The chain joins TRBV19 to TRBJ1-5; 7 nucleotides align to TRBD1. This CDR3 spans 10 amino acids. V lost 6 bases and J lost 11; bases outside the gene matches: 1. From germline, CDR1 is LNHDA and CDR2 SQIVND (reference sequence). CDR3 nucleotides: TGTGCCAGTAGGGGGACAGCCCAGCATTTT. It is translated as CASRGTAQHF. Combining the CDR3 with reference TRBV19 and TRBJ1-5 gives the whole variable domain DGGITQSPKYLFRKEGQNVTLSCEQNLNHDAMYWYRQDPGQGLRLIYYSQIVNDFQKGDIAEGYSVSREKKESFPLTVTSAQKNPTAFYLCASRGTAQHFGDGTRLSIL.

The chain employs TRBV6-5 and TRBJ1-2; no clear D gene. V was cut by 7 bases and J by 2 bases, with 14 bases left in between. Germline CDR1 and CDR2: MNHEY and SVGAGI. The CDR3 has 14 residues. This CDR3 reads CASTGAGWNYGYTF. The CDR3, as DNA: TGTGCCAGCACGGGAGCAGGTTGGAACTATGGCTACACCTTC.

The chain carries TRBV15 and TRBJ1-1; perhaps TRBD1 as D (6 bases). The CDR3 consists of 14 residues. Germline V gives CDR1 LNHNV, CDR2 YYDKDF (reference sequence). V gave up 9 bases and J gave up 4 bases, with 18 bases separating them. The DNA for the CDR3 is TGTGCCACTACGACAGGCGCGCTAAGCACTGAAGCTTTCTTT. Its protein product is CATTTGALSTEAFF.

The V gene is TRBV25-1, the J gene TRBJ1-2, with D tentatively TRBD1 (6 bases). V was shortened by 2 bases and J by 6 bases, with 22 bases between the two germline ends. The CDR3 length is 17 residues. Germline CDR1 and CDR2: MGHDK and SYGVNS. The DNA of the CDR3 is TGTGCCAGCAGTGAAACAGGGCCTTTTCCCTACAAGGATGGCTACACCTTC. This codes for CASSETGPFPYKDGYTF.

CDR3 bases: TGTGCCAGCCGTACAGGGGGCGCAGTCTCGAACACCGGGGAGCTGTTTTTT. Protein: CASRTGGAVSNTGELFF. This chain connects TRBV18 to TRBJ2-2; TRBD1 matches at 9 bases. The CDR3 has 17 residues. Germline values: CDR1 KGHSH, CDR2 LQKENI. Trimming cost V 8 bases and J 0 bases; bases outside gene matches: 10. The entire variable domain, with the rest obtained from reference TRBV18 and TRBJ2-2, is as follows: NAGVMQNPRHLVRRRGQEARLRCSPMKGHSHVYWYRQLPEEGLKFMVYLQKENIIDESGMPKERFSAEFPKEGPSILRIQQVVRGDSAAYFCASRTGGAVSNTGELFFGEGSRLTVL.

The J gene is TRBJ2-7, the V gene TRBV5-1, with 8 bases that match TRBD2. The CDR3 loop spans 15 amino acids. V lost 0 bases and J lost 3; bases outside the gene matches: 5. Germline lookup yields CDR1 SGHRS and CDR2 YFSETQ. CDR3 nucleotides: TGCGCCAGCAGCTTGGATGGCGGGGGGCTCTACGAGCAGTACGTC. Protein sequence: CASSLDGGGLYEQYV.

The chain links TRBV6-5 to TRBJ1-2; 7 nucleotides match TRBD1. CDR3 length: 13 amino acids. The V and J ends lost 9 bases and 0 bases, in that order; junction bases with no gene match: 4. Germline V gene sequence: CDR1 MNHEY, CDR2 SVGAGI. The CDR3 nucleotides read TGTGCCAGTCGGGACAGAACTAACTATGGCTACACCTTC. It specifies CASRDRTNYGYTF.

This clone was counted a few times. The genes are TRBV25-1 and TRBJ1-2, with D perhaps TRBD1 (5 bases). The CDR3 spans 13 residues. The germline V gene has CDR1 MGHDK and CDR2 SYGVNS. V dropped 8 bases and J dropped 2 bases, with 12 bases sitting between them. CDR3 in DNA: TGTGCCAGCCGACAGAATTTAAACTATGGCTACACCTTC. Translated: CASRQNLNYGYTF.

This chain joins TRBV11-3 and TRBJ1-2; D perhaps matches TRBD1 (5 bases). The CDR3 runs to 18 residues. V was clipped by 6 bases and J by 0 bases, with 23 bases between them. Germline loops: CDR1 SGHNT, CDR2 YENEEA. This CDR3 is CASRGGTNPQAPNYGYTF. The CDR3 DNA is TGTGCCAGCAGGGGGGGGACCAACCCTCAGGCGCCTAACTATGGCTACACCTTC.

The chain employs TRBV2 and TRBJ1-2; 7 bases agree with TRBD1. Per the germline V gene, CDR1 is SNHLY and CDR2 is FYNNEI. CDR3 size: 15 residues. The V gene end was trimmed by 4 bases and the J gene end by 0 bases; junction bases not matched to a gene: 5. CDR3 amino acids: CASSVPGQPNYGYTF. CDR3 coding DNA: TGTGCCAGCAGTGTACCGGGACAGCCTAACTATGGCTACACCTTC.

The CDR3 loop reads CASSQEGVSLSYNEQFF. DNA for the CDR3: TGCGCCAGCAGCCAAGAAGGAGTGAGCCTTTCCTACAATGAGCAGTTCTTC. V and J are TRBV4-1 and TRBJ2-1; D call uncertain. V gave up 0 bases and J gave up 1 base, with 13 bases separating them. The CDR3 totals 17 residues. Per the germline V gene, CDR1 is MGHRA and CDR2 is YSYEKL.

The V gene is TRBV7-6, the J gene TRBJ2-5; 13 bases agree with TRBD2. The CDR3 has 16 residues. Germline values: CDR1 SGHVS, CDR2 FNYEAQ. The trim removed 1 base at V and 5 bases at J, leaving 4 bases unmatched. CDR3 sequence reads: CASSLGLAGGRETQYF. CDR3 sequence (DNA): TGTGCCAGCAGCTTAGGACTAGCGGGGGGTAGGGAGACCCAGTACTTC.

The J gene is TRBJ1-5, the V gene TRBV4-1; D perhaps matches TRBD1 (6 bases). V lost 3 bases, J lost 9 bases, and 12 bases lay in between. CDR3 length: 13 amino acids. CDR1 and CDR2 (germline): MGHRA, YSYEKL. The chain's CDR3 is CASSQGAQGPQHF. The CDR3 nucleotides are TGCGCCAGCAGCCAGGGGGCCCAGGGGCCCCAGCATTTT.

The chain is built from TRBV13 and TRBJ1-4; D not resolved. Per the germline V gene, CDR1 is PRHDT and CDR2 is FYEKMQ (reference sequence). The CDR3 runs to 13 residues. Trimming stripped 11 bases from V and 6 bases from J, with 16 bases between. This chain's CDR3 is CAAKRGTDEKLFF. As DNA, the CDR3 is TGTGCCGCAAAACGGGGTACGGATGAAAAACTGTTTTTT.

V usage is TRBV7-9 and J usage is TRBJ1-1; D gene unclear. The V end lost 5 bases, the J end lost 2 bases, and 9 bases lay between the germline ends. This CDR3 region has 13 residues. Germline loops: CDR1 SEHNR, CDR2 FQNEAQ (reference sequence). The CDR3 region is CASSRQVNTEAFF. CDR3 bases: TGTGCCAGCAGCCGACAAGTTAACACTGAAGCTTTCTTT.

Here the CDR3 DNA reads TGTGCCAGCAGCTTAGTGTGGGGCCCGGATACGCAGTATTTT. It yields the protein CASSLVWGPDTQYF. The chain carries TRBV11-2 and TRBJ2-3; D is possibly TRBD1 (5 bases). Germline V gene data show CDR1 as SGHAT and CDR2 as FQNNGV. Trimming cost V 1 base and J 6 bases, with 11 bases left between them. The CDR3 has 14 amino acids.